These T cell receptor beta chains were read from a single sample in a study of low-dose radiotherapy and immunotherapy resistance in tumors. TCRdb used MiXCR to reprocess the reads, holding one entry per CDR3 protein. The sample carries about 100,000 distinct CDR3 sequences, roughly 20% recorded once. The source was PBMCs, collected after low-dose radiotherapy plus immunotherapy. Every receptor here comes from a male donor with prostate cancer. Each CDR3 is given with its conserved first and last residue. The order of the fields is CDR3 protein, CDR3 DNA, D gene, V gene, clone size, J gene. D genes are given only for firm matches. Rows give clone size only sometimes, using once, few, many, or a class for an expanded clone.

cdr3_aa: CSVDKRQETQYF
cdr3_nt: TGCAGCGTTGATAAACGGCAAGAGACCCAGTACTTC
d_call: NA
v_call: TRBV29-1
clone_size: NA
j_call: TRBJ2-5

cdr3_aa: CASTPGTLNTEAFF
cdr3_nt: TGTGCCAGCACCCCCGGGACGCTGAACACTGAAGCTTTCTTT
d_call: NA
v_call: TRBV4-2
clone_size: many
j_call: TRBJ1-1

cdr3_aa: CASRFGGLGELFF
cdr3_nt: TGCGCCAGCAGGTTCGGGGGGCTGGGGGAGCTGTTTTTT
d_call: NA
v_call: TRBV10-2
clone_size: many
j_call: TRBJ2-2

cdr3_aa: CASSPYRGLIAFF
cdr3_nt: TGTGCCAGCAGTCCCTACAGGGGGCTCATAGCTTTCTTT
d_call: TRBD1
v_call: TRBV6-5
clone_size: many
j_call: TRBJ1-1

cdr3_aa: CASSTGQEQYF
cdr3_nt: TGTGCCAGCAGCACGGGACAGGAGCAGTACTTC
d_call: TRBD1
v_call: TRBV5-4
clone_size: many
j_call: TRBJ2-7

cdr3_aa: CASRTGQNTEAFF
cdr3_nt: TGTGCCAGCAGGACAGGCCAGAACACTGAAGCTTTCTTT
d_call: NA
v_call: TRBV27
clone_size: many
j_call: TRBJ1-1

cdr3_aa: CASSPGQGSDSPLHF
cdr3_nt: TGCGCCAGCAGCCCCGGACAGGGATCGGATTCACCCCTCCACTTT
d_call: TRBD1
v_call: TRBV5-1
clone_size: many
j_call: TRBJ1-6

cdr3_aa: CASSFGVGGYTF
cdr3_nt: TGTGCCAGCAGTTTTGGGGTGGGGGGCTACACCTTC
d_call: NA
v_call: TRBV28
clone_size: few
j_call: TRBJ1-2

cdr3_aa: CASSEQGRTLERKETQYF
cdr3_nt: TGTGCCAGCAGCGAACAAGGGAGGACCCTCGAGAGAAAAGAGACCCAGTACTTC
d_call: NA
v_call: TRBV25-1
clone_size: many
j_call: TRBJ2-5

cdr3_aa: CASSQSLGLPDTQYF
cdr3_nt: TGTGCCAGCAGCCAATCGCTGGGGCTCCCAGATACGCAGTATTTT
d_call: NA
v_call: TRBV7-2
clone_size: many
j_call: TRBJ2-3

cdr3_aa: CASSPTWTGPREQYF
cdr3_nt: TGTGCCAGTAGCCCCACCTGGACAGGGCCTCGGGAGCAGTACTTC
d_call: TRBD1
v_call: TRBV19
clone_size: once
j_call: TRBJ2-7

cdr3_aa: CASTSSWWAGDNEQFF
cdr3_nt: TGTGCCAGCACCTCGTCTTGGTGGGCGGGGGACAATGAGCAGTTCTTC
d_call: TRBD2
v_call: TRBV6-2/TRBV6-3
clone_size: many
j_call: TRBJ2-1

cdr3_aa: CASIPSASGGNGYTF
cdr3_nt: TGTGCCAGCATCCCCTCGGCCTCAGGGGGCAATGGCTACACCTTC
d_call: TRBD1
v_call: TRBV27
clone_size: NA
j_call: TRBJ1-2

cdr3_aa: CATSDWGDRGYEQYF
cdr3_nt: TGTGCCACCAGTGATTGGGGGGACAGGGGCTACGAGCAGTACTTC
d_call: TRBD1
v_call: TRBV24-1
clone_size: many
j_call: TRBJ2-7

cdr3_aa: CSLLSRAGEQYF
cdr3_nt: TGCAGCTTACTAAGCCGAGCGGGCGAGCAGTACTTC
d_call: NA
v_call: TRBV29-1
clone_size: many
j_call: TRBJ2-7

cdr3_aa: CASSLVGEGQFF
cdr3_nt: TGTGCCAGCAGCTTAGTAGGTGAGGGGCAGTTCTTC
d_call: NA
v_call: TRBV7-9
clone_size: many
j_call: TRBJ2-1

cdr3_aa: CSVRNTEAFF
cdr3_nt: TGCAGCGTCAGGAACACTGAAGCTTTCTTT
d_call: NA
v_call: TRBV29-1
clone_size: many
j_call: TRBJ1-1

cdr3_aa: CASSLDSFNQPQHF
cdr3_nt: TGCGCCAGCAGCCTAGACAGCTTCAATCAGCCCCAGCATTTT
d_call: NA
v_call: TRBV5-1
clone_size: many
j_call: TRBJ1-5

cdr3_aa: CASSRTPAGPYEQYF
cdr3_nt: TGTGCCAGCAGCCGTACCCCAGCGGGGCCGTACGAGCAGTACTTC
d_call: TRBD2
v_call: TRBV3-1
clone_size: many
j_call: TRBJ2-7

cdr3_aa: CASSAGLNTEAFF
cdr3_nt: TGTGCCAGCAGTGCGGGTTTGAACACTGAAGCTTTCTTT
d_call: NA
v_call: TRBV2
clone_size: once
j_call: TRBJ1-1

cdr3_aa: CAWGGTFTEAFF
cdr3_nt: TGTGCCTGGGGAGGGACATTCACTGAAGCTTTCTTT
d_call: NA
v_call: TRBV30
clone_size: many
j_call: TRBJ1-1

cdr3_aa: CASSFGTEAFF
cdr3_nt: TGTGCCAGCAGCTTTGGGACTGAAGCTTTCTTT
d_call: NA
v_call: TRBV7-9
clone_size: many
j_call: TRBJ1-1

cdr3_aa: CASSPPGTGEEVGEYF
cdr3_nt: TGTGCCAGCTCACCACCGGGGACAGGGGAGGAGGTCGGGGAGTACTTC
d_call: TRBD1
v_call: TRBV18
clone_size: many
j_call: TRBJ2-7

cdr3_aa: CASSPVGGLENEQFF
cdr3_nt: TGTGCCAGCTCACCAGTTGGGGGCCTAGAAAATGAGCAGTTCTTC
d_call: NA
v_call: TRBV18
clone_size: many
j_call: TRBJ2-1

cdr3_aa: CASSTAAGSYNEQFF
cdr3_nt: TGTGCCAGCAGCACGGCGGCGGGATCGTACAATGAGCAGTTCTTC
d_call: NA
v_call: TRBV5-5
clone_size: NA
j_call: TRBJ2-1

cdr3_aa: CASTLGLGYTF
cdr3_nt: TGTGCCAGCACCTTGGGCCTTGGCTACACCTTC
d_call: NA
v_call: TRBV12-3/TRBV12-4
clone_size: many
j_call: TRBJ1-2

cdr3_aa: CASSEAFVGRAGETQYF
cdr3_nt: TGCGCCAGCAGTGAGGCTTTTGTGGGCAGGGCAGGGGAGACCCAGTACTTC
d_call: NA
v_call: TRBV10-2
clone_size: once
j_call: TRBJ2-5

cdr3_aa: CASSLYRDFTGELFF
cdr3_nt: TGTGCCAGCAGCCTCTACCGGGACTTCACCGGGGAGCTGTTTTTT
d_call: NA
v_call: TRBV7-9
clone_size: many
j_call: TRBJ2-2

cdr3_aa: CASSLYPDYRNTGELFF
cdr3_nt: TGCGCCAGCAGCCTTTACCCGGACTATCGGAACACCGGGGAGCTGTTTTTT
d_call: NA
v_call: TRBV5-1
clone_size: NA
j_call: TRBJ2-2

cdr3_aa: CASSLGGDMYEQYF
cdr3_nt: TGTGCCAGCAGCTTAGGAGGGGACATGTACGAGCAGTACTTC
d_call: NA
v_call: TRBV7-2
clone_size: many
j_call: TRBJ2-7

cdr3_aa: CASSSATDYTEAFF
cdr3_nt: TGCGCCAGCAGCTCCGCGACAGACTACACTGAAGCTTTCTTT
d_call: NA
v_call: TRBV5-1
clone_size: many
j_call: TRBJ1-1

cdr3_aa: CASSLLGGNHGETQYF
cdr3_nt: TGTGCCAGCAGCTTACTAGGGGGGAACCATGGGGAGACCCAGTACTTC
d_call: NA
v_call: TRBV11-2
clone_size: many
j_call: TRBJ2-5

cdr3_aa: CASSLVPGLGSSEQFF
cdr3_nt: TGCGCCAGCAGCTTGGTCCCCGGACTAGGCTCTTCGGAGCAGTTCTTC
d_call: TRBD2
v_call: TRBV5-1
clone_size: many
j_call: TRBJ2-1

cdr3_aa: CASSPLASLDTQYF
cdr3_nt: TGTGCCAGCTCACCACTAGCGAGTTTGGATACGCAGTATTTT
d_call: NA
v_call: TRBV18
clone_size: many
j_call: TRBJ2-3

cdr3_aa: CASSGNRGFGNTIYF
cdr3_nt: TGTGCCAGCAGCGGCAACAGGGGCTTTGGAAACACCATATATTTT
d_call: TRBD1
v_call: TRBV7-2
clone_size: many
j_call: TRBJ1-3

cdr3_aa: CSAGDASGRNTIYF
cdr3_nt: TGCAGTGCTGGGGACGCGTCAGGGAGAAACACCATATATTTT
d_call: NA
v_call: TRBV20-1
clone_size: many
j_call: TRBJ1-3